The 11 T cell receptor beta chains below all came from one sample that was sequenced in a study of metastatic and nonmetastatic thyroid tumors. Using MiXCR, TCRdb re-called clones from the PCR reads. Among approximately 17,000 clones, 26% were seen once, and the ten largest hold roughly 22%. Until they underwent thyroid surgery, no patient had received any treatment. The sequenced sample was tumor tissue. Every receptor here comes from a female donor with papillary thyroid cancer or a benign thyroid nodule (not recorded which). Some clones in this sample may be carry-over from other donors' samples.

This clone has at least ten counts. The same CDR3 also results from other DNA sequences found in this sample. The chain has TRBV6-1 and TRBJ1-2; D is perhaps TRBD1 (5 bases). Trimming shortened V by 5 bases and J by 0 bases, and 7 bases separated the two germline ends. This CDR3 region has 13 residues. The germline V gene encodes CDR1 MNHNS and CDR2 SASEGT. The CDR3: CASSPGPNYGYTF. The CDR3 DNA reads as TGTGCCAGCAGTCCGGGACCTAACTATGGCTACACCTTC.

This clone has more than one count but fewer than ten. J is TRBJ2-1 and V is TRBV9; perhaps TRBD2 as D (5 bases). This CDR3 has 15 residues. V gave up 5 bases and J gave up 5 bases, with 17 bases separating them. Germline V lookup: CDR1 SGDLS, CDR2 YYNGEE. CDR3 nucleotides: TGTGCCAGCAGTGAGGGCCTCCTAATTAACAATGAGCAGTTCTTC. Amino acid sequence: CASSEGLLINNEQFF.

The V gene is TRBV27, the J gene TRBJ2-7; tentative D call: TRBD2 (5 bases). Between the trimmed V and J ends, which lost 8 bases and 2 bases, there was a span of 7 bases. The germline V gene has CDR1 MNHEY and CDR2 SMNVEV (reference sequence). This CDR3 has 11 residues. The CDR3 DNA reads as TGTGCCAGCTCTAGCCCCTACGAGCAGTACTTC. It is translated as CASSSPYEQYF.

This clone was seen ten or more times. The J gene is TRBJ1-1, the V gene TRBV12-3 or TRBV12-4; D is possibly TRBD1 (5 bases). V was pared by 3 bases and J by 1 base, with 6 bases between. The CDR3 length is 13 residues. The CDR3 sequence is CASSLRGNTEAFF. The DNA of the CDR3 is TGTGCCAGCAGTTTGAGGGGGAACACTGAAGCTTTCTTT.

As concerns this clone: This may stem from a read error, because a much larger clone lies one nucleotide away. The gene calls are TRBV11-2 and TRBJ2-4, with D possibly TRBD1 on 5 matching bases. Germline CDR1 is SGHAT and CDR2 is FQNNGV. V shed 6 bases and J shed 8 bases, with 8 bases lying between them. The CDR3 spans 11 residues. The CDR3, as DNA: TGTGCCAGCAGAATCAGGGACATTCAGTACTTC. Translating it yields CASRIRDIQYF.

Turning to this clone: Lacking the conserved final phenylalanine or tryptophan, this CDR3 likely reflects a read error. V and J are TRBV6-6 and TRBJ1-2; D ambiguous. Germline CDR1 reads MNHNY; CDR2 reads SVGAGI (reference sequence). This CDR3 contains 14 residues. V dropped 0 bases and J dropped 8 bases, with 13 bases sitting between them. The CDR3 protein is CASSYSTTSGGYTL. The CDR3, as DNA: TGTGCCAGCAGTTACTCTACGACGAGCGGAGGCTACACCCTC.

This chain connects TRBV4-2 to TRBJ2-5, with a possible D match to TRBD1 (6 bases). Germline CDR1 and CDR2: LGHNA and YNFKEQ. V gave up 5 bases and J gave up 0 bases, with 19 bases separating them. The CDR3 loop spans 17 amino acids. CDR3 DNA: TGTGCCAGCAGCACCTCCCCCGGGACACAGTACCAAGAGACCCAGTACTTC. Its translation is CASSTSPGTQYQETQYF.

This clone has a count of ten or more. The chain links TRBV19 to TRBJ1-1; no firm D call. The germline V gene encodes CDR1 LNHDA and CDR2 SQIVND (reference sequence). The V and J ends lost 4 bases and 8 bases respectively, with 11 bases between them. The CDR3 extends over 12 amino acids. CDR3 bases: TGTGCCAGTAGTACCCCTCCGATGGAAGCTTTCTTT. It is translated as CASSTPPMEAFF.

V gene TRBV20-1 combines with J gene TRBJ2-7; D is possibly TRBD1 (5 bases). The CDR3 spans 13 residues. The V gene lost 2 bases and the J gene lost 5 bases, with 13 bases spanning the gap. Germline assignment: CDR1 DFQATT and CDR2 SNEGSKA (reference sequence). CDR3 nucleotides: TGCAGTGCTAGATCAGGGTATACCCACGAGCAGTACTTC. Protein sequence: CSARSGYTHEQYF.

This clone has a count of ten or more. The rearrangement uses TRBV28 and TRBJ1-3; D call uncertain. Germline CDR1 reads MDHEN; CDR2 reads SYDVKM. V was pared by 3 bases and J by 3 bases, with 9 bases between. The CDR3 is 14 residues long. The CDR3 protein is CASSFPGDGNTIYF. Here the CDR3 DNA reads TGTGCCAGCAGTTTTCCCGGGGATGGAAACACCATATATTTT.

This clone has only a few counts. A much larger clone sits a single nucleotide away, making a read error possible. The CDR3 loop is CAIRAGGVNEQFF. CDR3 DNA: TGTGCCATCAGGGCGGGGGGGGTCAATGAGCAGTTCTTC. V usage is TRBV10-3 and J usage is TRBJ2-1, with 9 bases that match TRBD2. CDR3 length equals 13 residues. The V and J ends lost 6 bases and 6 bases, in that order; junction bases with no gene match: 3. The germline gives CDR1 ENHRY, CDR2 SYGVKD.